Sequencing of this T cell receptor (beta chain) was carried out in a study of cytomegalovirus exposure and HLA in healthy donors. Background on the study: Around 89 million unique TCRs from HLA-typed donors made up an early data release.

PCR used 60 Vbeta primers and 13 Jbeta primers. Using immunoSEQ multiplex PCR, the repertoire was profiled, and TCRdb retains in-frame clones only, with some absent. This sample has around 170,000 clones, with around three quarters found just once. V lost 3 bases to trimming and J lost 6 bases, with 11 bases between them. CDR3 size: 13 residues. The germline CDR1 and CDR2 sequences are MGHDK and SYGVNS. The chain joins TRBV25-1 to TRBJ1-1; D remains ambiguous. Source material: PBMCs. The TCR sequence derives from a man in his forties or fifties in good health and CMV-seronegative. The CDR3 loop is CASSDPGISEAFF. CDR3 DNA sequence: TGTGCCAGCAGTGACCCGGGGATCTCTGAAGCTTTCTTT.